These T cell receptor beta chains were read from a single sample in a study of blood T cells in healthy people across ages. TCRdb used MiXCR to reprocess the 5' RACE reads, holding one entry per CDR3 protein. The sample yields about 580,000 distinct CDR3 sequences, less than 60% seen once. The sequenced sample was blood. The receptor set was obtained from a man older than 75 in good health. CDR3s include the opening cysteine and the closing phenylalanine or tryptophan. A D gene is named only where the DNA matches it firmly. Clone size, where shown, is once, few, many, or a class for clones that have expanded.

size: -; J: TRBJ2-1; V: TRBV7-9; D: TRBD2; DNA: TGTGCCAGCAGCTTCGGACTAGACCATTTTGATGAGCAGTTCTTC; CDR3: CASSFGLDHFDEQFF
size: -; J: TRBJ2-2; V: TRBV19; D: -; DNA: TGTGCCAGTAGTATAGGGGGGACCACCGGGGAGCTGTTTTTT; CDR3: CASSIGGTTGELFF
size: few; J: TRBJ1-1; V: TRBV4-3; D: TRBD1; DNA: TGCGCCAGCAGCCAAGAAAGGGACAGGGGAGTAGCTTTCTTT; CDR3: CASSQERDRGVAFF
size: few; J: TRBJ1-6; V: TRBV6-1; D: -; DNA: TGTGCCAGCAGTGAATCTAGCAGCTTCAATTCACCCCTCCACTTT; CDR3: CASSESSSFNSPLHF
size: -; J: TRBJ2-7; V: TRBV25-1; D: TRBD1; DNA: TGTGCCAGCAGTGGGCTGGGGGCACAGGGGAGAGACGAGCAGTACTTC; CDR3: CASSGLGAQGRDEQYF
size: -; J: TRBJ2-1; V: TRBV5-1; D: TRBD2; DNA: TGCGCCAGCAGCCCGACTAGCGGGATCGATGAGCAGTTCTTC; CDR3: CASSPTSGIDEQFF
size: -; J: TRBJ2-7; V: TRBV6-6; D: TRBD2; DNA: TGTGCCAGCAGCCGGACCCAGGGCGGGGGGACCTGCGAGCAGTACTTC; CDR3: CASSRTQGGGTCEQYF
size: few; J: TRBJ2-7; V: TRBV7-2; D: TRBD1; DNA: TGTGCCAGCAGCTCTCACAGGGGCGAGCAGTACTTC; CDR3: CASSSHRGEQYF
size: few; J: TRBJ2-3; V: TRBV4-3; D: TRBD2; DNA: TGCGCCAGCAGCCAAGATAGCGGGGCGACAGATACGCAGTATTTT; CDR3: CASSQDSGATDTQYF
size: few; J: TRBJ2-3; V: TRBV6-1; D: -; DNA: TGTGCCAGCAGTGAAGCGATTTTGACGAGCACAGATACGCAGTATTTT; CDR3: CASSEAILTSTDTQYF
size: -; J: TRBJ2-3; V: TRBV6-5; D: TRBD2; DNA: TGTGCCAGCAGTTACCCTAGCGGGGGAGACACAGATACGCAGTATTTT; CDR3: CASSYPSGGDTDTQYF
size: -; J: TRBJ2-1; V: TRBV9; D: TRBD2; DNA: TGTGCCAGCAGCGTAGCAGAGCGGGGTAAGGTTGAGCAGTTCTTC; CDR3: CASSVAERGKVEQFF
size: -; J: TRBJ2-6; V: TRBV20-1; D: -; DNA: TGCAGTGCCCCTGGGGCGTCTCGGGGTGGGGCCAACGTCCTGACTTTC; CDR3: CSAPGASRGGANVLTF
size: -; J: TRBJ2-1; V: TRBV7-2; D: -; DNA: TGTGCCAGCAGCTTAGATGGGCGGGGGCAATTGGATGAGCAGTTCTTC; CDR3: CASSLDGRGQLDEQFF
size: -; J: TRBJ2-7; V: TRBV11-1; D: -; DNA: TGTGCCAGCAGCTTAGCTCTCGTAGCGGACAGGTCCTACGAGCAGTACTTC; CDR3: CASSLALVADRSYEQYF
size: few; J: TRBJ1-2; V: TRBV7-9; D: -; DNA: TGTGCCAGCACCGAGGGGTCAGCGAACTATGGCTACACCTTC; CDR3: CASTEGSANYGYTF
size: -; J: TRBJ2-5; V: TRBV27; D: -; DNA: TGTGCCAGCAGTTCTCCAGGGTCCCCTGGGGCCCAGTACTTC; CDR3: CASSSPGSPGAQYF
size: -; J: TRBJ2-2; V: TRBV28; D: -; DNA: TGTGCCAGCAGCAACACCGGGGAGCTGTTTTTT; CDR3: CASSNTGELFF
size: few; J: TRBJ2-5; V: TRBV30; D: TRBD2; DNA: TGTGCCTGGAGTGGCGGACTAGCGGGGGGGCTTGGAACCCAGTACTTC; CDR3: CAWSGGLAGGLGTQYF
size: -; J: TRBJ1-5; V: TRBV25-1; D: -; DNA: TGTGCCAGCAGTGAAGGACATCTAAGCAATCAGCCCCAGCATTTT; CDR3: CASSEGHLSNQPQHF
size: -; J: TRBJ1-5; V: TRBV6-5; D: -; DNA: TGTGCCAGCAGTTACGAGGTTTGGGGGCCCCAGCATTTT; CDR3: CASSYEVWGPQHF
size: -; J: TRBJ1-4; V: TRBV5-8; D: TRBD1; DNA: TGTGCCAGCAGCTTGACCGGACAGGGTTGGGAAAAACTGTTTTTT; CDR3: CASSLTGQGWEKLFF
size: -; J: TRBJ2-5; V: TRBV11-2; D: -; DNA: TGTGCCAGCAGCCGAGACAGAAATGAGCAGTACTTC; CDR3: CASSRDRNEQYF
size: few; J: TRBJ2-7; V: TRBV29-1; D: -; DNA: TGCAGCGGCTCCTCCGGGAATGAGCAGTACTTC; CDR3: CSGSSGNEQYF
size: -; J: TRBJ2-3; V: TRBV12-3/TRBV12-4; D: -; DNA: TGTGCCAGCCGCCCCGGGGTCGAGGGCACAGATACGCAGTATTTT; CDR3: CASRPGVEGTDTQYF
size: -; J: TRBJ2-7; V: TRBV28; D: -; DNA: TGTGCCAGCAGGGCTGGTGGCGGAAGCCTTTACGAGCAGTACTTC; CDR3: CASRAGGGSLYEQYF
size: -; J: TRBJ1-1; V: TRBV5-1; D: -; DNA: TGCGCCAGCAGCTGGGGCCGGGGAAACACTGAAGCTTTCTTT; CDR3: CASSWGRGNTEAFF
size: -; J: TRBJ1-2; V: TRBV24-1; D: TRBD1; DNA: TGTGCCACCAGCCCCCGAGGACAGGGGGTAGACTATGGCTACACCTTC; CDR3: CATSPRGQGVDYGYTF
size: -; J: TRBJ2-5; V: TRBV5-5; D: -; DNA: TGTGCCAGCCGCGGACTTTCTCGGGCAGAGACCCAGTACTTC; CDR3: CASRGLSRAETQYF
size: -; J: TRBJ2-1; V: TRBV5-1; D: -; DNA: TGCGCCAGCAGCTTCCCGAGGGACAATGAGCAGTTCTTC; CDR3: CASSFPRDNEQFF
size: few; J: TRBJ2-5; V: TRBV29-1; D: -; DNA: TGCAGCGTCACACTACAGGGACAAGAGACCCAGTACTTC; CDR3: CSVTLQGQETQYF
size: -; J: TRBJ1-3; V: TRBV2; D: -; DNA: TGTGCCAGCAGTGTAGATTCTGGAAACACCATATATTTT; CDR3: CASSVDSGNTIYF
size: once; J: TRBJ1-2; V: TRBV18; D: -; DNA: TGTGCCAGCTCACCACAGGGGTTCTCTAACTATGGCTACACCTTC; CDR3: CASSPQGFSNYGYTF
size: few; J: TRBJ2-3; V: TRBV5-1; D: -; DNA: TGCGCCAGTGCCCAAGGTCAGGGCCTCACAGATACGCAGTATTTT; CDR3: CASAQGQGLTDTQYF
size: -; J: TRBJ2-3; V: TRBV4-3; D: -; DNA: TGCGCCAGCAGCCAGGGTTTCGGTACGCAGTATTTT; CDR3: CASSQGFGTQYF
size: -; J: TRBJ1-1; V: TRBV12-3/TRBV12-4; D: TRBD1; DNA: TGTGCCAGCAGTTCAATTAACAGGGGTCGCACTGAAGCTTTCTTT; CDR3: CASSSINRGRTEAFF
size: -; J: TRBJ1-1; V: TRBV10-3; D: TRBD1; DNA: TGTGCCATCACCCGGACAGGGGAGGACACTGAAGCTTTCTTT; CDR3: CAITRTGEDTEAFF
size: -; J: TRBJ1-1; V: TRBV27; D: TRBD1; DNA: TGTGCCAGCAGTTACAACAGGGGAACTGAAGCTTTCTTT; CDR3: CASSYNRGTEAFF
size: -; J: TRBJ1-1; V: TRBV25-1; D: -; DNA: TGTGCCAGCAGGGACGCCGTTGTTCAAGGGTGGGCTGAAGCTTTCTTT; CDR3: CASRDAVVQGWAEAFF
size: -; J: TRBJ1-1; V: TRBV12-3/TRBV12-4; D: -; DNA: TGTGTCAGCAGTCCGAGGGACGGGGGGAACACTGAAGCTTTCTTT; CDR3: CVSSPRDGGNTEAFF
size: -; J: TRBJ1-1; V: TRBV15; D: -; DNA: TGTGCCACCAGCAGAGATGCGTATCTGAACACTGAAGCTTTCTTT; CDR3: CATSRDAYLNTEAFF
size: once; J: TRBJ2-3; V: TRBV6-5; D: TRBD2; DNA: TGTACCAGCGGTCCGGGACTAGCGGGAGGAGATACGCAGTATTTT; CDR3: CTSGPGLAGGDTQYF
size: -; J: TRBJ2-2; V: TRBV7-2; D: -; DNA: TGTGCCAGCAGCTTGACTCGTCACCCGGAGCTGTTTTTT; CDR3: CASSLTRHPELFF
size: -; J: TRBJ2-1; V: TRBV25-1; D: TRBD2; DNA: TGTGCCAGCAGTGGATACCTCGGGGGGGAGCAGTTCTTC; CDR3: CASSGYLGGEQFF
size: many; J: TRBJ1-1; V: TRBV6-5; D: -; DNA: TGTGCCAGCACTAAAGGCACTGAAGCTTTCTTT; CDR3: CASTKGTEAFF
size: few; J: TRBJ2-6; V: TRBV7-2; D: -; DNA: TGTGCCAGCAGCTTATTGGGCTTCTCTGGGGCCAACGTCCTGACTTTC; CDR3: CASSLLGFSGANVLTF
size: -; J: TRBJ2-1; V: TRBV7-9; D: TRBD2; DNA: TGTGCCAGCAGCCACTGGAGCGGGGGGGGCTACAATGAGCAGTTCTTC; CDR3: CASSHWSGGGYNEQFF
size: -; J: TRBJ1-5; V: TRBV10-3; D: -; DNA: TGTGCCATCAGTGAGTCCGTGGGCTCTAGCAATCAGCCCCAGCATTTT; CDR3: CAISESVGSSNQPQHF
size: -; J: TRBJ2-7; V: TRBV7-2; D: -; DNA: TGTGCCAGCAGCTTTGAGGTACAGGGAGGCTACGAGCAGTACTTC; CDR3: CASSFEVQGGYEQYF
size: once; J: TRBJ2-1; V: TRBV20-1; D: TRBD2; DNA: TGCAGTGCTAGAAGCTACACTAGCGAGGCCTACAATGAGCAGTTCTTC; CDR3: CSARSYTSEAYNEQFF
size: few; J: TRBJ2-5; V: TRBV20-1; D: -; DNA: TGCAGTGATCTGGTGGGGCGCGAGACCCAGTACTTC; CDR3: CSDLVGRETQYF
size: -; J: TRBJ2-7; V: TRBV4-1; D: TRBD2; DNA: TGCGCCAGCAGCCAAGATGCCGCGGGGGGGAGAGGGCAGTACTTC; CDR3: CASSQDAAGGRGQYF
size: -; J: TRBJ2-7; V: TRBV7-2; D: TRBD2; DNA: TGTGCCAGCAGTATGGGACTAGCTTACGAGCAGTACTTC; CDR3: CASSMGLAYEQYF
size: -; J: TRBJ1-2; V: TRBV30; D: -; DNA: TGTGCCTTAATGTTAGGGTATGGCTACACCTTC; CDR3: CALMLGYGYTF